In its sample, the clone carrying this T cell receptor (beta chain) was seen a few times. Trimming took 2 bases from V and 6 from J; bases not matched to a gene: 1. This CDR3 spans 14 amino acids. Germline CDR1 is MDHEN and CDR2 is SYDVKM. This sample is part of a study of T-cell memory formation after mild COVID-19. TCRdb used MiXCR to reprocess the 5' RACE reads, holding one entry per CDR3 protein. This table has about 210,000 distinct CDR3 sequences, over 9.5% appearing once. This rearrangement joins TRBV28 to TRBJ2-2; TRBD1 matches at 9 bases. The TCR was taken from a man aged 18 to 29 who had mild COVID-19 (a few samples of this study predate the infection). Cell type and time point are not known. The sequenced sample consisted of PBMCs or a T cell subset sorted from them (not recorded which). CDR3 DNA: TGTGCCAGCAGTTTAACAGGGGGCTCCGGGGAGCTGTTTTTT. This sequence encodes CASSLTGGSGELFF.